The 3 T cell receptor beta chains below all came from one sample that was sequenced in a study of T cell clonotyping in hematopoietic cell transplantation. The assay was immunoSEQ multiplex PCR, and TCRdb's table has in-frame clones only and misses some. This sample has some 15,000 clones, with 85% to 90% found just once. Sequenced sample: peripheral blood mononuclear cells. Every receptor here comes from a man aged 50 to 60 in good health. Some clones in this sample may be carry-over from other donors' samples.

The chain is built from TRBV5-4 and TRBJ2-6; D gene unclear. The CDR3 has 15 residues. Trimming took 4 bases from V and 1 from J, leaving 9 bases between them. Germline CDR1 is SGHNT and CDR2 is YYREEE (reference sequence). The CDR3 region has the DNA TGTGCCAGCAGCCAACACAATTCTGGGGCCAACGTCCTGACTTTC. Protein sequence: CASSQHNSGANVLTF.

This rearrangement joins TRBV7-3 to TRBJ2-2; D unresolved. Germline V gene lookup returns CDR1 SGHTA and CDR2 FQGTGA. With 3 bases removed from V and 3 bases from J, the gap between germline ends came to 8 bases. The CDR3 is 14 amino acids. The CDR3 sequence is CASSLGADTGELFF. CDR3 DNA: TGTGCCAGCAGCTTGGGCGCAGACACCGGGGAGCTGTTTTTT.

This clone was seen just once. The V gene is TRBV7-3, the J gene TRBJ2-2, with 7 bases identical to TRBD2. The junction had 7 bases not matched to a gene; V was cut back by 5 bases and J by 1 base. This CDR3 is 16 amino acids long. In germline, CDR1 is SGHTA, CDR2 FQGTGA. Here the CDR3 DNA reads TGTGCCAGCAGCCGACGGGAGCGGGGGAACACCGGGGAGCTGTTTTTT. Translation: CASSRRERGNTGELFF.